The 29 T cell receptor beta chains presented below share a single source sample, sequenced in a study of T cells in Graves' hyperthyroidism and ophthalmopathy (dated by TCRdb to about 2019). The library was produced with multiplex PCR. The sequencer was an Illumina HiSeq 2000. Amplification of TCR beta CDR3 regions was carried out from RNA transcripts. For the first round of RT-PCR on the TCR CDR3, the HTBI primer set was used together with the Qiagen OneStep RT-PCR kit. Starting from the raw public reads, TCRdb applied fastp trimming at Q25, assembled clones with MiXCR and retained in-frame beta chains. Entries that share a CDR3 protein sequence are merged under the most common genes and DNA. The sample profile shows more than 500,000 distinct CDR3 sequences; about 43% of them were found once. The ten largest clones take up around 17% of the sample. Sequenced material: peripheral blood or thyroid tissue (not recorded which). The receptors here all came from an adult woman with Graves' disease, either hyperthyroidism or ophthalmopathy (not recorded which).

This clonotype was counted between two and nine times. The rearrangement links TRBV7-9 to TRBJ1-6; D is possibly TRBD1 (6 bases). Trimming stripped 1 base from V and 11 bases from J, with 15 bases between. The V gene's germline CDR1 is SEHNR and CDR2 FQNEAQ (reference sequence). The CDR3 contains 15 residues. The CDR3 reads CASSLVTGRGTPLHF. The CDR3 DNA is TGTGCCAGCAGCTTAGTTACGGGCAGGGGTACACCCCTCCACTTT.

In its sample, this clonotype was seen once. The gene calls are TRBV7-9 and TRBJ1-2; TRBD1 might be the D (5 bases). CDR1 is SEHNR, CDR2 FQNEAQ, per germline (reference sequence). The CDR3 spans 14 residues. Trimming stripped 6 bases from V and 4 bases from J, with 15 bases between. The CDR3 here is CASSSWDRSYGYTF. The DNA of the CDR3 is TGTGCCAGCAGTTCCTGGGACCGGAGCTATGGCTACACCTTC.

This clonotype was observed once. An end of the junction differs from the germline gene, which may be a read error. This rearrangement joins TRBV15 to TRBJ2-2; D perhaps matches TRBD2 (6 bases). Germline V CDR1 and CDR2: LNHNV, YYDKDF (reference sequence). The CDR3 is made up of 17 amino acids. CDR3 bases: TGTGCCAACAGCACTCCGGGGCTCAGACTAGGAGCCGGGGAGCTGTTTTTT. It codes for CANSTPGLRLGAGELFF.

This clonotype appeared a few times. The chain recombines TRBV10-3 with TRBJ1-3; D is unresolved. Trimming pared 3 bases from V and 1 base from J, leaving 19 bases between. CDR3 size: 18 residues. CDR1 and CDR2 from the germline V gene are ENHRY and SYGVKD. CDR3 DNA: TGTGCCATCAGTGACCCTGGACGGTCCGGGATGTCTGGAAACACCATATATTTT. This gives the protein CAISDPGRSGMSGNTIYF.

V gene TRBV29-1 combines with J gene TRBJ1-1; D possibly corresponds to TRBD1 (6 bases). The germline V gene has CDR1 SQVTM and CDR2 ANQGSEA. The CDR3 loop spans 12 amino acids. Trimming removed 6 bases from V and 4 bases from J, with 12 bases in between. The CDR3 coding sequence is TGCAGCGTCAGACAGGCACCCACTGAAGCTTTCTTT. Translating gives CSVRQAPTEAFF.

The CDR3 bases are TGTGCCAGCAGCTCCGGACCCGTGGGTGAGACCCAGTACTTC. This encodes CASSSGPVGETQYF. This sequence joins TRBV7-9 and TRBJ2-5; D unresolved. This CDR3 region has 14 residues. Germline CDR1 and CDR2: SEHNR and FQNEAQ (reference sequence). Trimming cost V 4 bases and J 5 bases, with 14 bases left between them.

The chain combines TRBV15 with TRBJ1-6, with 7 bases fitting TRBD1. Germline loops: CDR1 LNHNV, CDR2 YYDKDF (reference sequence). CDR3 length equals 15 residues. After removal of 8 bases from V and 10 bases from J, the junction contained 14 bases not matched to a gene. In DNA, the CDR3 is TGTGCCACCCACAGAGATTGGGGCAGGGGGTCACCCCTCCACTTT. This sequence encodes CATHRDWGRGSPLHF.

The rearrangement links TRBV7-3 to TRBJ2-7, with TRBD2 identical over 12 bases. The J call is uncertain, as TRBJ2-1 better fits the DNA end. CDR1 is SGHTA and CDR2 is FQGTGA in the germline V gene. The CDR3 totals 16 residues. The CDR3 DNA reads as TGTGCCAGCAGCTTTCTAGCGGGAGGGCCGGGAAATGAGCAGTTCTTC. Its protein is CASSFLAGGPGNEQFF.

The sample holds many counts of this clonotype. The rearrangement joins TRBV6-1 to TRBJ2-7, with D perhaps matching TRBD2 (6 bases). The CDR3 is 15 residues long. The germline V and J ends were trimmed by 5 bases and 0 bases, with 14 bases remaining between them. Germline CDR1 MNHNS, CDR2 SASEGT. The CDR3 DNA sequence: TGTGCCAGCAGTACCGGGACTCGACCCTCCTACGAGCAGTACTTC. This gives the protein CASSTGTRPSYEQYF.

V gene TRBV20-1 combines with J gene TRBJ1-1, with 8 bases lining up with TRBD1. This CDR3 is 14 amino acids long. V lost 3 bases and J lost 4; bases outside the gene matches: 7. Germline-derived CDR1 and CDR2 are DFQATT and SNEGSKA (reference sequence). CDR3 in amino acids: CSASRGQEVTEAFF. The DNA of the CDR3 is TGCAGTGCTAGCAGGGGGCAAGAGGTCACTGAAGCTTTCTTT.

V is TRBV7-2 and J is TRBJ1-6; D possibly corresponds to TRBD1 (5 bases). The length of the CDR3 is 15 residues. The V and J ends lost 5 bases and 9 bases respectively, with 17 bases between them. Germline V gene sequence: CDR1 SGHTA, CDR2 FQGNSA. The CDR3 sequence is CASSPITGWASPLHF. The CDR3 nucleotides are TGTGCCAGCAGCCCAATTACAGGTTGGGCTTCACCCCTCCACTTT.

There are many counts of this clonotype. The rearrangement uses TRBV2 and TRBJ1-1; the D is unclear. V shed 9 bases and J shed 7 bases, with 12 bases lying between them. Germline CDR1 is SNHLY and CDR2 is FYNNEI. This CDR3 has 11 amino acids. The CDR3 DNA reads as TGTGCCAGTCAGCGACGCCTTGAAGCTTTCTTT. This translates into CASQRRLEAFF.

This clonotype was counted only a few times. The chain links TRBV15 to TRBJ1-3; D is unresolved. V was clipped by 2 bases and J by 0 bases, with 14 bases between them. In germline, CDR1 is LNHNV, CDR2 YYDKDF (reference sequence). The CDR3 totals 17 residues. CDR3 region: CATSRQTSLYSGNTIYF. In DNA form, the CDR3 reads TGTGCCACCAGCAGACAGACATCGCTCTACTCTGGAAACACCATATATTTT.

V and J are TRBV20-1 and TRBJ2-7, with D hard to call. The length of the CDR3 is 13 residues. Per germline, CDR1 DFQATT and CDR2 SNEGSKA (reference sequence). The V gene lost 3 bases and the J gene lost 2 bases, with 11 bases spanning the gap. CDR3 nucleotide sequence: TGCAGTGCTAGCGAGGCCGCGGCCTACGAGCAGTACTTC. Translating gives CSASEAAAYEQYF.

There are many counts of this clonotype. The chain combines TRBV11-3 with TRBJ2-2; 10 bases fit TRBD1. Trimming took 5 bases from V and 6 from J; bases not matched to a gene: 6. The CDR3 is 15 amino acids. Germline-derived CDR1 and CDR2 are SGHNT and YENEEA. As DNA, the CDR3 is TGTGCCAGCAGCGGCGGGACAGGGGCCGCCGGGGAGCTGTTTTTT. Its protein product is CASSGGTGAAGELFF.

This clonotype was seen a handful of times. The chain carries TRBV10-2 and TRBJ1-5; possible D gene TRBD1, 5 bases. The germline V gene has CDR1 WSHSY and CDR2 SAAADI. The V end lost 0 bases, the J end lost 3 bases, and 12 bases lay between the germline ends. CDR3 length: 16 amino acids. CDR3 nucleotide sequence: TGCGCCAGCAGTGAGTCTGGGGGGAGAATCAATCAGCCCCAGCATTTT. Its translation: CASSESGGRINQPQHF.

This clonotype has a count of ten or more. J is TRBJ1-1 and V is TRBV6-1; the D is unclear. Germline CDR1 MNHNS, CDR2 SASEGT. The ends were cut back, 6 bases at V and 9 bases at J, with 17 bases in the middle. The CDR3 consists of 13 residues. The CDR3 sequence is CASSRIGLPKAFF. For the CDR3, the DNA is TGTGCCAGCAGCAGAATTGGACTGCCGAAAGCTTTCTTT.

V usage is TRBV7-8 and J usage is TRBJ1-3; TRBD1 agrees at 8 bases. The germline CDR1 and CDR2 sequences are SGHVS and FQNEAQ. Germline trimming cut 1 base from V and 8 bases from J; bases unmatched to any gene: 7. This CDR3 spans 15 amino acids. The CDR3 reads CASSLGRGRGDTIYF. The DNA for the CDR3 is TGTGCCAGCAGCTTAGGCAGGGGGCGCGGGGACACCATATATTTT.

This clonotype was observed once. This chain links TRBV20-1 with TRBJ2-7, with 7 positions matching TRBD2. Germline V lookup: CDR1 DFQATT, CDR2 SNEGSKA (reference sequence). This CDR3 is built from 13 residues. V shed 4 bases, J shed 5 bases, and the junction held 8 bases outside the gene matches. CDR3 in amino acids: CSANPGLVHEQYF. As DNA, the CDR3 is TGCAGTGCTAACCCAGGACTAGTCCACGAGCAGTACTTC.

This clonotype was observed a few times. This chain's CDR3 is CASSFRQHSWGGYTF. In DNA form, the CDR3 reads TGTGCCAGCAGCTTTCGGCAGCACAGTTGGGGGGGCTACACCTTC. The genes are TRBV7-2 and TRBJ1-2, with D perhaps matching TRBD1 (5 bases). V shed 3 bases and J shed 8 bases, with 19 bases lying between them. CDR3 length: 15 residues. Germline CDR1 SGHTA, CDR2 FQGNSA.

This rearrangement joins TRBV3-1 to TRBJ2-7, with D unresolved. The V gene's germline CDR1 is LGHDT and CDR2 YNNKEL (reference sequence). The V gene lost 2 bases and the J gene lost 4 bases, with 9 bases spanning the gap. There are 13 residues in the CDR3. CDR3 DNA: TGTGCCAGCAGCCAATCACCGGTATACGAGCAGTACTTC. Protein product: CASSQSPVYEQYF.

As concerns this clonotype: A much larger clone differs by one base, so this may be a read error. V is TRBV5-1 and J is TRBJ2-7, with D perhaps given as TRBD1 or TRBD2 (5 bases each). The CDR3 consists of 15 residues. CDR1 and CDR2 (germline): SGHRS, YFSETQ. In DNA form, the CDR3 reads TGCGCCAGCAGCTTGGGGGACCTATATAACTACGAGCAGTGCTTC. It encodes CASSLGDLYNYEQCF.

This clonotype has just one count. The chain is built from TRBV19 and TRBJ1-6; 8 nucleotides align to TRBD1. The CDR3 is 14 amino acids. Germline CDR1 LNHDA, CDR2 SQIVND (reference sequence). V lost 5 bases and J lost 10; bases outside the gene matches: 7. CDR3 amino acids: CASSSTGELSPLHF. The DNA for the CDR3 is TGTGCCAGTAGTTCGACAGGGGAACTGTCACCCCTCCACTTT.

This clonotype has at least ten counts. The genes are TRBV12-3 or TRBV12-4 and TRBJ1-3; D not certain. This CDR3 contains 17 residues. Trimming left V 6 bases short and J 0 bases short, with 18 bases between. The CDR3 nucleotides are TGTGCCAGCAGGCTCGATAAGGGCCCTCGCTCTGGAAACACCATATATTTT. Amino acids: CASRLDKGPRSGNTIYF.

This clonotype was recorded a few times. V is TRBV25-1 and J is TRBJ2-2, with a tentative D call TRBD2 (5 bases). V was pared by 4 bases and J by 7 bases, with 16 bases between. The CDR3 has 15 amino acids. Germline values: CDR1 MGHDK, CDR2 SYGVNS. CDR3 sequence reads: CASSVSAKLNGELFF. CDR3 coding DNA: TGTGCCAGCAGTGTTAGCGCGAAGTTAAACGGGGAGCTGTTTTTT.

The J gene is TRBJ2-1, the V gene TRBV5-1, with TRBD2 identical over 9 bases. The V gene end was trimmed by 5 bases and the J gene end by 8 bases; junction bases not matched to a gene: 14. The CDR3 is 16 amino acids. Germline assignment: CDR1 SGHRS and CDR2 YFSETQ. This CDR3 is CASRRTSSGSPHEQFF. The DNA for the CDR3 is TGCGCCAGCAGACGAACCAGTAGCGGGAGTCCCCATGAGCAGTTCTTC.

In this sample, this clonotype turned up many times. The rearrangement joins TRBV7-8 to TRBJ2-7; D not certain. V shed 5 bases and J shed 1 base, with 6 bases lying between them. The V gene's germline CDR1 is SGHVS and CDR2 FQNEAQ. The CDR3 loop spans 12 amino acids. The CDR3 DNA is TGTGCCAGCAGCATAAGGTCCTACGAGCAGTACTTC. This codes for CASSIRSYEQYF.

In this sample, this clonotype turned up a few times. The rearrangement uses TRBV5-4 and TRBJ1-2; D gene unclear. Looked up from germline, CDR1 is SGHNT and CDR2 is YYREEE (reference sequence). This CDR3 is built from 12 residues. V lost 1 base and J 8 bases, leaving 9 bases between the germline ends. The CDR3 region has the DNA TGTGCCAGCAGCTTGCATGTCGACGGCTACACCTTC. This encodes CASSLHVDGYTF.

This clonotype was observed at least ten times. The chain has TRBV29-1 and TRBJ1-1; TRBD1 matches at 10 bases. In germline, CDR1 is SQVTM, CDR2 ANQGSEA. V gave up 6 bases and J gave up 2 bases; unmatched junction bases: 12. The CDR3 has 16 amino acids. DNA for the CDR3: TGCAGCGTCCTCTCCGGGACAGGGGTTCTAAACACTGAAGCTTTCTTT. Protein product: CSVLSGTGVLNTEAFF.